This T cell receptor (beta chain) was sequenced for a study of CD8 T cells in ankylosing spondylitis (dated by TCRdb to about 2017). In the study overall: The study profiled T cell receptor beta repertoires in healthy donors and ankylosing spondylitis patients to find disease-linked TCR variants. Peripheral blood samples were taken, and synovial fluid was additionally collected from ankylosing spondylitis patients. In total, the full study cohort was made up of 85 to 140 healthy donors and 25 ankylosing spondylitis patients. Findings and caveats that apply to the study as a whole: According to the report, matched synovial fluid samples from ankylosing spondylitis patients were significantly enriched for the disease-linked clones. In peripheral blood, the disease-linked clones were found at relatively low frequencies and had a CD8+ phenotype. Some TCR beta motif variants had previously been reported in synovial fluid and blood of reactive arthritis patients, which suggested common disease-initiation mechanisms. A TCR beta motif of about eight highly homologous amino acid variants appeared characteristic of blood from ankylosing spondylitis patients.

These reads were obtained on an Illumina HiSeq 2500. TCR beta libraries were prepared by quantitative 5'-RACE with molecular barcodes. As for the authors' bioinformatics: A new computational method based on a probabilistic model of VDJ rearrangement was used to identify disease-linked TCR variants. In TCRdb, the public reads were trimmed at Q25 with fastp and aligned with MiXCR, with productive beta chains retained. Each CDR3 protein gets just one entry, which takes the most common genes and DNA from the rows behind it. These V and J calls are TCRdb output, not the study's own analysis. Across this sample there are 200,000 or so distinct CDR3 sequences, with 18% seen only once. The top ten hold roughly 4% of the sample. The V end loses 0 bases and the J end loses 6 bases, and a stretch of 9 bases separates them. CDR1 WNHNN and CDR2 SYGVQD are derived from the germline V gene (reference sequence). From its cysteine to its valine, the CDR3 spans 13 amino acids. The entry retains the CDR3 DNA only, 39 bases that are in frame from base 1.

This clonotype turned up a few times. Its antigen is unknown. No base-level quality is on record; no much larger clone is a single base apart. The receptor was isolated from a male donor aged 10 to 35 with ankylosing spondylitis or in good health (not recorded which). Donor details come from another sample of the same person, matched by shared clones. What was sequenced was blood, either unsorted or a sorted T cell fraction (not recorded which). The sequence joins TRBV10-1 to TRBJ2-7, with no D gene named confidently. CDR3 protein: CASSESTPLEQYV. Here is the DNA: TGCGCCAGCAGTGAGTCCACCCCCCTCGAGCAGTACGTC.